This TCR beta chain is drawn from a study of shared clonotypes between healthy human individuals. The CDR3 runs 16 residues. Positive CCR7 selection of CD45RO-negative cells yielded the naive CD8 cells, and terminally differentiated effector memory CD45RA+ cells were excluded. Sequencing used immunoSEQ multiplex PCR; TCRdb keeps in-frame clones, though not all of them. The data show 1.5 million to 2.5 million clones, about 95% seen once. The sequencing input was naive CD8+ T cells sorted from blood. The chain couples TRBV21-1 to TRBJ2-7. TRBV21-1 is noted as a pseudogene. The receptor comes from a man between 18 and 29 years old in good health. As DNA, the CDR3 is TGTGCCAGCAGCGAAGGAAGAGGTGGGCTCTCCTACGAGCAGTACTTC. Its translation is CASSEGRGGLSYEQYF.